The T cell receptor (beta chain) under discussion was sequenced for a study of T cells after yellow fever vaccination (dated by TCRdb to between 2018 and 2021). Describing the broader study: The SMART-Seq v4 Ultra Low Input RNA kit was used to prepare libraries from fractions with low cell numbers. Bulk TCR alpha and beta repertoires were sequenced longitudinally to track T-cell clones before and after primary and booster YFV17D yellow fever vaccination. The cohort comprised two healthy male donors, one aged 18 to 30 and one aged 30 to 40 years. Blood was collected at multiple timepoints before and after primary and secondary immunization, and bulk PBMC replicates and cell subsets were isolated. Results the study describes overall, beyond this receptor: Computational filtering was required because FACS-sorted repertoires could contain abundant contaminating clonotypes from the bulk population. The secondary T-cell response was found to be weaker but faster than the primary response, with a peak reached on day 5 rather than on day 15. Because only a couple of donors were included in the study, the extent to which the findings can be generalized is limited. Most clones expanded after primary vaccination were re-detected after the booster (96% of CD4 and approximately 85% of CD8), suggesting broad memory maintenance. A small fraction of clonotypes appeared in both the CD4 and CD8 compartments, likely as a result of convergent recombination.

This specimen's treatment or condition label, per the study, means: live attenuated yellow fever vaccine strain. Two biological replicates of bulk PBMCs were collected at each blood-draw timepoint. PBMCs were isolated from peripheral blood using a standard Ficoll-Paque protocol. TriZol was used to extract RNA from bulk PBMCs, from CD4 and CD8 fractions, and from dextramer-positive and dextramer-negative fractions. For sequencing, an Illumina NovaSeq 6000 was employed. TCR cDNA was synthesized by 5'RACE template switching, through which a universal primer site and unique molecular identifiers were introduced. Priming of cDNA synthesis was performed from both the TCR alpha and TCR beta constant segments. Library amplification used two PCR steps, and the second PCR step added sample barcodes and sequencing adapters. Sequencing of libraries was performed on Illumina HiSeq 2500 (2x100 bp) or NovaSeq (2x150 bp). In the source study's methods: MIGEC handled demultiplexing of reads and collapsing into UMI consensus sequences, while MiXCR performed V(D)J alignment. Vaccine-responding clonotypes were identified with edgeR using replicate PBMC samples, with FDR below 0.01 and a log2 fold change above 5 up to day 15 being required. CD4 or CD8 identity was assigned to each bulk clonotype according to whether the clonotype was present at higher abundance in the sequenced CD4 repertoire or the sequenced CD8 repertoire. TCRdb handled the public reads itself, with Q25 trimming in fastp and clone calling in MiXCR, and kept productive beta chains. All rows with the same CDR3 protein become a single entry with the most common DNA and genes. These V and J calls are TCRdb output, not the study's own analysis. Here the sample has some 420,000 distinct CDR3 sequences; approximately 19% occur a single time. The ten largest clones add up to about 18% of the sample.

On this clonotype itself: No cognate antigen has been identified for it. Qualities for individual bases were not recorded, and no much larger clone is one base off.

Including the terminal cysteine and phenylalanine, the CDR3 comprises 13 residues. The sequence is cut down to CDR3 DNA, 39 bases in frame from base 1. V was cut back by 3 bases and J by 1 base, leaving a gap of 9 bases between them. CDR1 DFQATT and CDR2 SNEGSKA are derived from the germline V gene (reference sequence). The chain joins TRBV20-1 to TRBJ1-1; the D region possibly corresponds to TRBD1 (6 bases align). This sequence originates from a man younger than 30 who received the YFV17D yellow fever vaccine. The sequencing used PBMCs, collected before the yellow fever booster vaccination. The DNA is as follows: TGCAGTGCTAGCACAGGGCAGAACACTGAAGCTTTCTTT. Translation gives CSASTGQNTEAFF.